The 24 T cell receptor beta chains reported below all come from one sample, sequenced in a study of early T cells in non-severe SARS-CoV-2 infection. TCRdb analysed the 5' RACE reads with MiXCR anew, one entry per CDR3 protein. This sample yields about 23,000 distinct CDR3 sequences, of which more than 3.5% are seen a single time; approximately 8.3% belongs to the top ten. The sample was whole blood. These receptors all stem from an adult who was a healthcare worker with PCR-confirmed SARS-CoV-2 infection or an uninfected control (not recorded which).

This clonotype was seen repeatedly, ten times or more. V gene TRBV4-3 combines with J gene TRBJ2-1, with D unclear. Between the trimmed V and J ends, which lost 4 bases and 8 bases, there was a span of 15 bases. This CDR3 region has 14 residues. CDR1 is LGHNA, CDR2 YSLEER, per germline. The CDR3 DNA reads TGCGCCAGCAGCCCCGACCCTTGGACGGATGAGCAGTTCTTC. Its protein is CASSPDPWTDEQFF.

This clonotype was counted only a few times. The gene calls are TRBV7-9 and TRBJ2-7; D not resolved. V lost 5 bases to trimming and J lost 6 bases, with 14 bases between them. CDR1 and CDR2 (germline): SEHNR, FQNEAQ (reference sequence). The CDR3 totals 13 residues. The CDR3 DNA reads TGTGCCAGCAGCGATGACCCGACCGTCGAGCAGTACTTC. Its translation is CASSDDPTVEQYF.

This clonotype ranks as medium-sized. The chain joins TRBV5-1 to TRBJ2-1; 7 bases are shared with TRBD1. CDR3 length equals 11 residues. Trimming cost V 1 base and J 12 bases; bases outside gene matches: 1. Germline V gene data show CDR1 as SGHRS and CDR2 as YFSETQ. CDR3 in DNA: TGCGCCAGCAGCTTGAACAGGGGGCAGTTCTTC. Its protein is CASSLNRGQFF.

This clonotype appeared many times. The gene calls are TRBV20-1 and TRBJ2-1, with 9 bases lining up with TRBD1. The germline CDR1 and CDR2 sequences are DFQATT and SNEGSKA (reference sequence). CDR3 length equals 16 residues. V shed 0 bases and J 3 bases; nucleotides not matched to a gene: 6. The CDR3 nucleotides read TGCAGTGCTAGAGATATTGGGACAGGGAGCTACAATGAGCAGTTCTTC. As protein: CSARDIGTGSYNEQFF.

This clonotype was picked up a small number of times. The chain couples TRBV11-2 to TRBJ1-1, with TRBD1 as a possible D gene (5 bases). Germline-derived CDR1 and CDR2 are SGHAT and FQNNGV. The CDR3 is 17 amino acids. The ends were cut back, 5 bases at V and 4 bases at J, with 23 bases in the middle. The DNA of the CDR3 is TGTGCCAGCAGCCTCAGAGCAGGGTGGGGTAAGGGCACTGAAGCTTTCTTT. This codes for CASSLRAGWGKGTEAFF. The complete variable domain, with remaining parts taken from reference TRBV11-2 and TRBJ1-1, reads EAGVAQSPRYKIIEKRQSVAFWCNPISGHATLYWYQQILGQGPKLLIQFQNNGVVDDSQLPKDRFSAERLKGVDSTLKIQPAKLEDSAVYLCASSLRAGWGKGTEAFFGQGTRLTVV.

This clonotype was counted ten times or more. This rearrangement joins TRBV29-1 to TRBJ2-3; D is unresolved. Germline CDR1 SQVTM, CDR2 ANQGSEA. CDR3 length: 10 residues. The V end lost 3 bases, the J end lost 2 bases, and 0 bases lay between the germline ends. Here the CDR3 DNA reads TGCAGCGTTGACACAGATACGCAGTATTTT. It yields the protein CSVDTDTQYF.

This clonotype has at least ten counts. The chain combines TRBV5-1 with TRBJ2-3, with D unclear. Germline V gene sequence: CDR1 SGHRS, CDR2 YFSETQ. V lost 4 bases, J lost 2 bases, and 8 bases lay in between. This CDR3 is 13 amino acids long. The CDR3 sequence: CASSVGDTDTQYF. The CDR3 DNA is TGCGCCAGCAGCGTTGGGGACACAGATACGCAGTATTTT.

This clonotype appeared many times. The rearrangement links TRBV6-5 to TRBJ1-1, with D hard to call. The germline CDR1 and CDR2 sequences are MNHEY and SVGAGI. The CDR3 loop spans 13 amino acids. The V end was cut by 3 bases, the J end by 6 bases, with 11 bases between. The CDR3 nucleotides read TGTGCCAGCAGTTATATTCGTAGCCCTGAAGCTTTCTTT. Translated, it gives CASSYIRSPEAFF.

At least ten counts were recorded for this clonotype. This chain joins TRBV2 and TRBJ1-5; the match to TRBD1 covers 8 bases. The ends lost 5 bases at V and 5 bases at J; junction bases unmatched: 8. CDR3 length: 15 residues. CDR1 SNHLY and CDR2 FYNNEI come from the germline V gene. CDR3 bases: TGTGCCAGCAGTTACCAGGGGGCTTGGGATCAGCCCCAGCATTTT. Translated: CASSYQGAWDQPQHF.

The table lists this clonotype with many counts. V and J are TRBV6-1 and TRBJ1-1, with 8 bases aligning to TRBD1. The V and J ends lost 3 bases and 3 bases, in that order; junction bases with no gene match: 9. CDR1 is MNHNS, CDR2 SASEGT, per germline. The CDR3 is 16 residues long. The CDR3 DNA reads as TGTGCCAGCAGTGATAACAGGGGGTCGTCGGACACTGAAGCTTTCTTT. This translates into CASSDNRGSSDTEAFF.

This clonotype was counted many times. The V and J genes are TRBV18 and TRBJ1-1, with D hard to call. Germline-derived CDR1 and CDR2 are KGHSH and LQKENI. Deletions cut 2 bases from V and 4 bases from J, with 11 bases between. This CDR3 region has 14 residues. CDR3 nucleotides: TGTGCCAGCTCACCAGCCCCTTGGGCCACTGAAGCTTTCTTT. Translated, it gives CASSPAPWATEAFF.

The V and J genes are TRBV12-3 or TRBV12-4 and TRBJ1-1; weak D call: TRBD1 (6 bases). The length of the CDR3 is 13 residues. Trimming left V 6 bases short and J 6 bases short, with 14 bases between. In DNA, the CDR3 is TGTGCCAGCAGCCAGGGGCCCGCCTCTGAAGCTTTCTTT. Its translation: CASSQGPASEAFF.

The sample holds many counts of this clonotype. V gene TRBV7-6 combines with J gene TRBJ1-1; 7 positions match TRBD1. The CDR3 totals 14 residues. Germline CDR1 is SGHVS and CDR2 is FNYEAQ. Trimming took 1 base from V and 7 from J; bases not matched to a gene: 6. CDR3 residues: CASSLGEPGGEAFF. CDR3 sequence (DNA): TGTGCCAGCAGCTTAGGGGAACCAGGGGGTGAAGCTTTCTTT.

The chain uses TRBV4-1 and TRBJ1-1; unclear D gene. Trimming stripped 1 base from V and 3 bases from J, with 9 bases between. Per germline, CDR1 MGHRA and CDR2 YSYEKL. This CDR3 comprises 14 residues. CDR3 coding DNA: TGCGCCAGCAGCCAAGTTCAAGCGGACACTGAAGCTTTCTTT. Amino acid sequence: CASSQVQADTEAFF.

Ten or more counts support this clonotype. This chain links TRBV20-1 with TRBJ2-7; D is possibly TRBD2 (7 bases). V was cut by 0 bases and J by 6 bases, with 27 bases left in between. Per the germline V gene, CDR1 is DFQATT and CDR2 is SNEGSKA (reference sequence). The CDR3 covers 18 residues. The CDR3 DNA reads as TGCAGTGCTAGAGATCAGAAAAGGTCGGGGGGCCAATCCGGCGAGCAGTACTTC. Translated: CSARDQKRSGGQSGEQYF.

This clonotype was seen at least ten times. The chain is built from TRBV3-1 and TRBJ1-2; D uncertain. CDR3 length: 15 amino acids. Trimming left V 0 bases short and J 8 bases short, with 16 bases between. Germline-derived CDR1 and CDR2 are LGHDT and YNNKEL (reference sequence). The CDR3 sequence is CASSQDRLNWAGYTF. In nucleotides, the CDR3 is TGTGCCAGCAGCCAAGACAGGCTTAACTGGGCGGGCTACACCTTC.

This clonotype was detected many times. The CDR3 DNA reads TGTGCCAGCAGTTTTACCTCGTTAACTGAAGCTTTCTTT. This gives the protein CASSFTSLTEAFF. The V and J genes are TRBV12-3 or TRBV12-4 and TRBJ1-1; no clear D gene. CDR3 length: 13 amino acids. V was cut by 3 bases and J by 5 bases, with 10 bases left in between.

This chain links TRBV24-1 with TRBJ2-1; possible D gene TRBD1, 6 bases. The CDR3 sequence is 15 residues long. V was clipped by 7 bases and J by 2 bases, with 14 bases between them. In germline, CDR1 is KGHDR, CDR2 SFDVKD. The CDR3 coding sequence is TGTGCCACCAGCCACAGGGATATCGCCTACAATGAGCAGTTCTTC. As protein: CATSHRDIAYNEQFF.

The chain carries TRBV28 and TRBJ2-2; D may match TRBD1 or TRBD2 (5 bases each). V lost 3 bases and J lost 3, with 8 bases in between. The CDR3 is 14 residues long. Germline lookup yields CDR1 MDHEN and CDR2 SYDVKM. The CDR3 DNA reads TGTGCCAGCAGTTTGGGGACCCACACCGGGGAGCTGTTTTTT. It translates to CASSLGTHTGELFF.

In this sample, this clonotype turned up a few times. The chain employs TRBV12-3 or TRBV12-4 and TRBJ2-7; tentative D call: TRBD2 (6 bases). This CDR3 has 12 amino acids. With 6 bases removed from V and 11 bases from J, the gap between germline ends came to 17 bases. CDR3 coding DNA: TGTGCCAGCAGCACCCGGGACTCTCTAGAGTACTTC. Translation: CASSTRDSLEYF.

This clonotype was found many times. V gene TRBV7-2 combines with J gene TRBJ2-2, with D unresolved. Trimming took off 5 bases at V and 4 bases at J, with 17 bases between the two ends. The CDR3 covers 16 residues. CDR1 SGHTA and CDR2 FQGNSA come from the germline V gene. The CDR3 DNA reads TGTGCCAGCAGCCGTACCCTAGTCGTCGGCACCGGGGAGCTGTTTTTT. Translating gives CASSRTLVVGTGELFF. Based on the CDR3 plus reference TRBV7-2 and TRBJ2-2, the full variable domain is GAGVSQSPSNKVTEKGKDVELRCDPISGHTALYWYRQSLGQGLEFLIYFQGNSAPDKSGLPSDRFSAERTGGSVSTLTIQRTQQEDSAVYLCASSRTLVVGTGELFFGEGSRLTVL.

This clonotype occurred many times. The chain links TRBV6-1 to TRBJ2-1, with TRBD2 as a possible D gene (6 bases). The CDR3 covers 14 residues. Between the trimmed V and J ends, which lost 10 bases and 0 bases, there was a span of 13 bases. The germline gives CDR1 MNHNS, CDR2 SASEGT. CDR3 residues: CANREMGSYNEQFF. The CDR3 DNA reads as TGTGCCAACCGGGAGATGGGCTCCTACAATGAGCAGTTCTTC.

This clonotype was counted at least ten times. The rearrangement joins TRBV6-5 to TRBJ2-4; 10 nucleotides align to TRBD1. V shed 2 bases and J 1 base; nucleotides not matched to a gene: 2. The CDR3 has 16 residues. Per the germline V gene, CDR1 is MNHEY and CDR2 is SVGAGI. In DNA, the CDR3 is TGTGCCAGCAGTTACGACAGGGGGCACGCCAAAAACATTCAGTACTTC. As protein: CASSYDRGHAKNIQYF.

This chain connects TRBV7-6 to TRBJ2-5; TRBD2 is a possible D gene (6 bases). CDR1 is SGHVS and CDR2 is FNYEAQ in the germline V gene. Trimming removed 1 base from V and 2 bases from J, with 17 bases in between. The CDR3 consists of 17 residues. CDR3 protein: CASSLGVVGTLQETQYF. CDR3 sequence (DNA): TGTGCCAGCAGCTTAGGTGTCGTTGGGACTCTACAAGAGACCCAGTACTTC.